The text below deals with one T cell receptor beta chain. Its antigen is unknown. J lost 3 bases, V lost 1 base, and 5 bases had no gene match. CDR1 and CDR2 (germline): GTSNPN, SVGIG (reference sequence). CDR3 size: 15 residues. The sample originates from a study of T cells in localized non-small cell lung cancer. Profiled with immunoSEQ multiplex PCR; TCRdb holds only in-frame clones, not every one. Of more than 100,000 clones listed, more than 70% are singletons. Regarding the study as a whole: Adjacent lung held a median roughly 60 of the top 100 tumor clones. Longer overall survival was linked to higher blood T cell density. Measurement of T cell clonality placed uninvolved adjacent lung highest, above the level in tumor.

The V and J genes are TRBV30 and TRBJ1-4; 7 bases fit TRBD1. Material: peripheral blood, obtained before any cancer treatment. This clonotype was obtained from a female donor over 55 with stage I lung adenocarcinoma. The CDR3 reads CAWSGGTEPNEKLFF. The CDR3 DNA follows: TGTGCCTGGAGTGGCGGGACAGAGCCTAATGAAAAACTGTTTTTT.